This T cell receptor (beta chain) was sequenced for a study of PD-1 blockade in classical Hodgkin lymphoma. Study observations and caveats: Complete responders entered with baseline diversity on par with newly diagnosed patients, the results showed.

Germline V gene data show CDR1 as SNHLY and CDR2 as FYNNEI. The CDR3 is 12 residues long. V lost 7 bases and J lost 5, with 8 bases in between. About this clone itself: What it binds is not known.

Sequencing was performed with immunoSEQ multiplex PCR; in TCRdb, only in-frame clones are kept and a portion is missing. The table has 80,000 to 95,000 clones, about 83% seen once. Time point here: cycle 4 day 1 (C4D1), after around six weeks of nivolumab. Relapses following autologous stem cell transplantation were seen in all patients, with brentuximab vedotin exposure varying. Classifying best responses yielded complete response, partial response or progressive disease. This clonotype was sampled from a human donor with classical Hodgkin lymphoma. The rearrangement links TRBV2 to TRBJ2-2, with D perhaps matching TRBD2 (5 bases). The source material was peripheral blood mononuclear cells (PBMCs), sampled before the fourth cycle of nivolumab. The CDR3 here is CASKRGTGELFF. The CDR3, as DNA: TGTGCCAGCAAACGCGGGACCGGGGAGCTGTTTTTT.